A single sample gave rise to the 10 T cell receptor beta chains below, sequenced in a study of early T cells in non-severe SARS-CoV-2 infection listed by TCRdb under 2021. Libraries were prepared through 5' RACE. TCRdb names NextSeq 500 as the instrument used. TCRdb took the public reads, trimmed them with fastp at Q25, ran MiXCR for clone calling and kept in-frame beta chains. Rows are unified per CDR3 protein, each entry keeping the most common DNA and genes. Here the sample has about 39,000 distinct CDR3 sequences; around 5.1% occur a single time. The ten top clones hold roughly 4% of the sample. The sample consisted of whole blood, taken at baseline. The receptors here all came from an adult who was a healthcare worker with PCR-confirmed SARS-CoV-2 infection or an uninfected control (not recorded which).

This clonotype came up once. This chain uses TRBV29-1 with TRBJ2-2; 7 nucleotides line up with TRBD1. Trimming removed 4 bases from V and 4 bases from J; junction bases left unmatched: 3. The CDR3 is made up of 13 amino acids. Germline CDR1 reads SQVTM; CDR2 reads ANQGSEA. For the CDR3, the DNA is TGCAGCGTTGGGACAGGCTTCACCGGGGAGCTGTTTTTT. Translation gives CSVGTGFTGELFF.

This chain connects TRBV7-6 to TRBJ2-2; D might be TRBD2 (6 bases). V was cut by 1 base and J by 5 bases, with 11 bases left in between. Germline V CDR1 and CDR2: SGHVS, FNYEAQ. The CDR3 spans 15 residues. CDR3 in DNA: TGTGCCAGCAGCTTAGGGGGCGCGGGGACCGGGGAGCTGTTTTTT. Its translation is CASSLGGAGTGELFF.

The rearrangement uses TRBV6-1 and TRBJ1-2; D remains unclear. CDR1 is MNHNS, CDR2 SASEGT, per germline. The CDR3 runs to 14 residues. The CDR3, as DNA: TGTGCGATCGCCCCCAAGGGCAACAACTATGGCTACACCTTC. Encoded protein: CAIAPKGNNYGYTF.

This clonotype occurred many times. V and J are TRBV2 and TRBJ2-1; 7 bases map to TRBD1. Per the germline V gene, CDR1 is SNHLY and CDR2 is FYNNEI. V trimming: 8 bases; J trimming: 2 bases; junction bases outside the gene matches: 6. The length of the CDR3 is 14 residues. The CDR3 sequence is CASRDTGAYNEQFF. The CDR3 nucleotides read TGTGCCAGCCGGGACACAGGGGCCTACAATGAGCAGTTCTTC.

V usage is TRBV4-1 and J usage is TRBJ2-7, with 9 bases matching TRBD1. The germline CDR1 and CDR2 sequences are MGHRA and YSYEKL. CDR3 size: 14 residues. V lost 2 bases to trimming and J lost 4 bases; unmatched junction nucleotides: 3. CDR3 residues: CASSQPGQGYEQYF. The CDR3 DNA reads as TGCGCCAGCAGCCAACCAGGACAGGGGTACGAGCAGTACTTC.

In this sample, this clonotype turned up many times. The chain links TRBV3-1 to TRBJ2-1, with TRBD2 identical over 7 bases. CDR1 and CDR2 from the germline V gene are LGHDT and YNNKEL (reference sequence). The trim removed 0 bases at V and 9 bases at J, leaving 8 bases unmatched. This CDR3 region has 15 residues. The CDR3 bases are TGTGCCAGCAGCCAAGACACCGGGAGGACCTCTGAGCAGTTCTTC. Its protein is CASSQDTGRTSEQFF.

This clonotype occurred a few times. The DNA of the CDR3 is TGTGCCAGCAGTTTACAGGGGGGAACTGAAGCTTTCTTT. Protein product: CASSLQGGTEAFF. The chain joins TRBV12-3 or TRBV12-4 to TRBJ1-1, with 7 bases lining up with TRBD1. CDR3 length equals 13 residues. Trimming removed 2 bases from V and 5 bases from J; junction bases left unmatched: 2.

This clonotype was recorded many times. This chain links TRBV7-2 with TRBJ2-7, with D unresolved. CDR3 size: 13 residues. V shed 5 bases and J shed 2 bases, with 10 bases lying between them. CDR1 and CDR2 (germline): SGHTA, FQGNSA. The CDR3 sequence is CASSQNGPYEQYF. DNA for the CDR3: TGTGCCAGCAGCCAAAACGGGCCCTACGAGCAGTACTTC.

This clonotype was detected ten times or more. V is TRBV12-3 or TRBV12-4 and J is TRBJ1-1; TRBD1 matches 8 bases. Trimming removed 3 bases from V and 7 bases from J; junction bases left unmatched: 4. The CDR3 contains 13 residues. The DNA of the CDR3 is TGTGCCAGCAGTTTGGACAGGGCTTTTGAAGCTTTCTTT. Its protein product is CASSLDRAFEAFF.

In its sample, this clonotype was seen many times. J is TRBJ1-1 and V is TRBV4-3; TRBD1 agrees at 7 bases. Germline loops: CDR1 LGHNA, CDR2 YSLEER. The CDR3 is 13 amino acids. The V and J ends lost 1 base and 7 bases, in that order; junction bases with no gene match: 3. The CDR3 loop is CASSQAGTVEAFF. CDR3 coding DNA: TGCGCCAGCAGCCAAGCAGGGACAGTTGAAGCTTTCTTT.